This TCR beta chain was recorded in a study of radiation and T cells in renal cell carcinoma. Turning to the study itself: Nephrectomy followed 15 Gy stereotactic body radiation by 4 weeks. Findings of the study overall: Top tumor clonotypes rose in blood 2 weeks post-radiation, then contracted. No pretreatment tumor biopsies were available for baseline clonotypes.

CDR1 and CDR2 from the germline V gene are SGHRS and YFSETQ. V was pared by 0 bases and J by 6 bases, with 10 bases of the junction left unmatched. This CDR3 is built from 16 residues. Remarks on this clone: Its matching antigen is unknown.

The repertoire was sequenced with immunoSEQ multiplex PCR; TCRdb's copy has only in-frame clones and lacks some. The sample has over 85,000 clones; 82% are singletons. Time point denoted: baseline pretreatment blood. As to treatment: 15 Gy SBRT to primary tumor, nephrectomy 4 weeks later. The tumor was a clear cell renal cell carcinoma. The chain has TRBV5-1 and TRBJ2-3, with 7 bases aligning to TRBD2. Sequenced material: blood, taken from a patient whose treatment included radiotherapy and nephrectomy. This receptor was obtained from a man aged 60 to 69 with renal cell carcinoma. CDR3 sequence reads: CASSLVPSGAWDTQYF. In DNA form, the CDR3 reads TGCGCCAGCAGCTTGGTACCAAGCGGGGCCTGGGATACGCAGTATTTT.